The clone carrying this T cell receptor beta chain was found many times. This entry is derived from a study of T-cell reconstitution after alpha-beta-depleted transplantation in children. Preparation of the TCRbeta library involved a method that used unique molecular identifiers. TCRdb re-analysed the PCR reads in MiXCR, keeping a single row per CDR3 protein. The sample yields a few hundred thousand distinct CDR3 sequences, 9% to 12% seen once. Trimming took 3 bases from V and 3 from J; bases not matched to a gene: 4. The CDR3 sequence is 14 residues long. Germline lookup yields CDR1 SQVTM and CDR2 ANQGSEA.

This chain uses TRBV29-1 with TRBJ2-7; 11 bases are shared with TRBD1. This TCR was recovered from a human donor who donated a stem cell graft to a child with acute lymphoblastic leukemia. Sequencing was performed on PBMCs from the stem cell graft donor, taken from the stem cell graft. This CDR3 is CSVDTGTGGYEQYF. The CDR3 DNA is TGCAGCGTTGATACCGGGACAGGGGGCTACGAGCAGTACTTC.